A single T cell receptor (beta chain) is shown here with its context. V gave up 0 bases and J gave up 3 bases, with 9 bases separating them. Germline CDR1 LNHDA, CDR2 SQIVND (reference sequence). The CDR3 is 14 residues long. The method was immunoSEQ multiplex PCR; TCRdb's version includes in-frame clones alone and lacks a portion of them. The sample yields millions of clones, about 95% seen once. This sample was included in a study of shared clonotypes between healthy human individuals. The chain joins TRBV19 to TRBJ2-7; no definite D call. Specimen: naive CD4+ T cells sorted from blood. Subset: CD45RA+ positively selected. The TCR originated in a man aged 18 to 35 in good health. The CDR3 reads CASSIEGRNYEQYF. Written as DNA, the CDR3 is TGTGCCAGTAGTATAGAGGGCAGAAACTACGAGCAGTACTTC. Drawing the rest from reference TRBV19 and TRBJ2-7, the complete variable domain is DGGITQSPKYLFRKEGQNVTLSCEQNLNHDAMYWYRQDPGQGLRLIYYSQIVNDFQKGDIAEGYSVSREKKESFPLTVTSAQKNPTAFYLCASSIEGRNYEQYFGPGTRLTVT.